Sequencing of this T cell receptor (beta chain) was carried out in a study of cytomegalovirus exposure and HLA in healthy donors. The PCR contained 60 Vbeta and 13 Jbeta primers. Method: immunoSEQ multiplex PCR; TCRdb's copy keeps in-frame clones and lacks some. The table has under 100,000 clones, over 65% seen once. The CDR3 length is 11 residues. Deletions cut 5 bases from V and 11 bases from J, with 15 bases between. CDR1 and CDR2 (germline): GTSNPN, SVGIG (reference sequence). The chain employs TRBV30 and TRBJ1-1; D not certain. The receptor was derived from a man aged 45-60 years in good health and CMV-seronegative. The sequenced sample consisted of PBMCs. The CDR3 region has the DNA TGTGCCTGGTCTCGTGGTGGCGGCGCTTTCTTT. Encoded protein: CAWSRGGGAFF.